What follows describes a single T cell receptor beta chain. This record comes from a study of PD-1 blockade in classical Hodgkin lymphoma. This CDR3 is 12 amino acids long. Each patient's relapse followed autologous stem cell transplantation, and brentuximab vedotin exposure varied. The repertoire was sequenced with immunoSEQ multiplex PCR; TCRdb's copy has only in-frame clones and lacks some. Here the sample spans under 30,000 clones, approximately 74% being singletons. This sequence originates from a human donor with classical Hodgkin lymphoma. This chain uses TRBV7-5 with TRBJ2-1; the D call in the table, TRBD1, was not verified against the DNA. TRBV7-5 is listed as a pseudogene. The source was peripheral blood mononuclear cells (PBMCs), collected at baseline. The CDR3 sequence is CARSWACLEQFF. CDR3 DNA sequence: TGTGCCAGAAGCTGGGCTTGCCTTGAGCAGTTCTTC.